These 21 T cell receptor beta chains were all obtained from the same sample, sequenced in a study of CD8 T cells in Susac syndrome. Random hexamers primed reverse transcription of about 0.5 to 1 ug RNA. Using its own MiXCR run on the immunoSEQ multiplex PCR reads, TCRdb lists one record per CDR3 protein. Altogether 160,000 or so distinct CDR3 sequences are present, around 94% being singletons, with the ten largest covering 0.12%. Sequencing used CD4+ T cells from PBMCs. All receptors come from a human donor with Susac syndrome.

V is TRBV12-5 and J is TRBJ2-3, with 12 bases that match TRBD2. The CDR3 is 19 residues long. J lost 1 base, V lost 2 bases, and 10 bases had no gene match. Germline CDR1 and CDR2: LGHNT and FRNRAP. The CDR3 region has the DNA TGTGCTAGTGGTTTGATTCTCTCTAGCGGGGGGGCCGGCACAGATACGCAGTATTTT. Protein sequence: CASGLILSSGGAGTDTQYF.

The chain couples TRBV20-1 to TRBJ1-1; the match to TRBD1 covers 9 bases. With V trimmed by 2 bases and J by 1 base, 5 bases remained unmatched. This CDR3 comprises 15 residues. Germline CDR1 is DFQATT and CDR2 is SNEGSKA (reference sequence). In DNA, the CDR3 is TGCAGTGCTAGATTCGGGGGACAGGGGAACACTGAAGCTTTCTTT. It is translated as CSARFGGQGNTEAFF.

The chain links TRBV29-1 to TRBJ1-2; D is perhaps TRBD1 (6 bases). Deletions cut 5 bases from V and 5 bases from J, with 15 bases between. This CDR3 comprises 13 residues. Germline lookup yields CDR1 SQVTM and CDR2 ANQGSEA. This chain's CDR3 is CSVSRGRLYGYTF. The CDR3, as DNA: TGCAGCGTTTCCAGGGGACGTCTTTATGGCTACACCTTC.

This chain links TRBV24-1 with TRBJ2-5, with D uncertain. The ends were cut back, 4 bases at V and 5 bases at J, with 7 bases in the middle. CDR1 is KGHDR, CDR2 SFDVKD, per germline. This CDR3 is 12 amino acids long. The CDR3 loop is CATSEVGETQYF. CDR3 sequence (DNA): TGTGCCACCAGTGAGGTTGGGGAGACCCAGTACTTC.

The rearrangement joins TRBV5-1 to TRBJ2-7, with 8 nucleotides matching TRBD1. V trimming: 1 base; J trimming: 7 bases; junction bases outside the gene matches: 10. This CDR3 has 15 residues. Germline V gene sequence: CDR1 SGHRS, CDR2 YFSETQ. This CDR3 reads CASSLLTGVLVEQYF. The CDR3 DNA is TGCGCCAGCAGCTTGTTGACAGGGGTTCTGGTTGAGCAGTACTTC.

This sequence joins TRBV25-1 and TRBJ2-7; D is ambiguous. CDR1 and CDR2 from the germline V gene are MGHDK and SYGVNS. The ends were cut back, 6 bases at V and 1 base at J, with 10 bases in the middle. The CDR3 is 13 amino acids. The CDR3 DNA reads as TGTGCCAGCAGCCGGGCTCCGTCCTACGAGCAGTACTTC. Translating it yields CASSRAPSYEQYF.

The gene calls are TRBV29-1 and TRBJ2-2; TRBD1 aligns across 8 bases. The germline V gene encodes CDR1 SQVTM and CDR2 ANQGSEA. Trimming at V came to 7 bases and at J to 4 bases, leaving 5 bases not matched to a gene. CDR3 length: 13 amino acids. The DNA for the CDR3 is TGCAGCGGGTGGACAGGGCCCACCGGGGAGCTGTTTTTT. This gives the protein CSGWTGPTGELFF.

CDR3 bases: TGTGCCAGCAGCCCCAGGGGGGACGGCCTGGTTGGCTACACCTTC. This codes for CASSPRGDGLVGYTF. The chain couples TRBV7-9 to TRBJ1-2; TRBD1 agrees at 7 bases. Germline V gives CDR1 SEHNR, CDR2 FQNEAQ (reference sequence). CDR3 length: 15 amino acids. V shed 5 bases, J shed 7 bases, and the junction held 13 bases outside the gene matches.

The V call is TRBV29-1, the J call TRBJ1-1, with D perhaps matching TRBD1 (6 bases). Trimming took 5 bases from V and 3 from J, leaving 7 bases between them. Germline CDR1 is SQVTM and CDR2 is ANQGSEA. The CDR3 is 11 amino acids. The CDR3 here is CSVQGYTEAFF. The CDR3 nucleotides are TGCAGCGTTCAGGGGTACACTGAAGCTTTCTTT.

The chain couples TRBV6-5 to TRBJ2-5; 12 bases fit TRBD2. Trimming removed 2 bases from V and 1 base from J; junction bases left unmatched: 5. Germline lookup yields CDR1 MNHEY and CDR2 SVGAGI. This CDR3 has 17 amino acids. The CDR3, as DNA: TGTGCCAGCAGTTACCCGACTAGCGGGGGCACCCAAGAGACCCAGTACTTC. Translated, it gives CASSYPTSGGTQETQYF.

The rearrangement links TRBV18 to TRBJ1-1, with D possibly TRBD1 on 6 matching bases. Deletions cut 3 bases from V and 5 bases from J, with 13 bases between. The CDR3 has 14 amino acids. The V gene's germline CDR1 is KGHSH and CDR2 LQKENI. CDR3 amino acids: CASSPSGVGTEAFF. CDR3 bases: TGTGCCAGCTCACCCTCAGGGGTAGGTACTGAAGCTTTCTTT.

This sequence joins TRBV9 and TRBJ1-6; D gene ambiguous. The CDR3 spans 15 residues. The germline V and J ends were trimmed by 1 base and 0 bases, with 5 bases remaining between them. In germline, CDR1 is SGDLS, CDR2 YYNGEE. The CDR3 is CASSVRSSYNSPLHF. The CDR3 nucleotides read TGTGCCAGCAGCGTAAGGAGCTCCTATAATTCACCCCTCCACTTT. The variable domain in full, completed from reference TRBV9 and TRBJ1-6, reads DSGVTQTPKHLITATGQRVTLRCSPRSGDLSVYWYQQSLDQGLQFLIQYYNGEERAKGNILERFSAQQFPDLHSELNLSSLELGDSALYFCASSVRSSYNSPLHFGNGTRLTVT.

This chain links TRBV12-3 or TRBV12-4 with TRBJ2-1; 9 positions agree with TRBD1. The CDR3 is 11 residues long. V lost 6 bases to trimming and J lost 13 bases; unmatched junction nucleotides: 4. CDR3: CASSRDRDQFF. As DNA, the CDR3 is TGTGCCAGCAGCCGGGACAGGGACCAGTTCTTC.

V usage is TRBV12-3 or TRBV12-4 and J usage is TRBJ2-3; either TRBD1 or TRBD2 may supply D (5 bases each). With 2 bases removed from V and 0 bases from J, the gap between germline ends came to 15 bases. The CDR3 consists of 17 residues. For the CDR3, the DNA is TGTGCCAGCAGTTTAACCCTTGGGACGGCAAGCACAGATACGCAGTATTTT. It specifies CASSLTLGTASTDTQYF.

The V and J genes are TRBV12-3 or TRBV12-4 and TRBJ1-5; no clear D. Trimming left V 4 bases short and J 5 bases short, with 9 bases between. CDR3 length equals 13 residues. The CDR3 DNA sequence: TGTGCCAGCAGTTCCTACGGGGATCAGCCCCAGCATTTT. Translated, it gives CASSSYGDQPQHF.

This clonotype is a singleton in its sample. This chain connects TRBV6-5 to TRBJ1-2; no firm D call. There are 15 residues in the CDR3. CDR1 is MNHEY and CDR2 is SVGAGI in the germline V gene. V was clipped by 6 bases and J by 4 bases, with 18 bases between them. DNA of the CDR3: TGTGCCAGCAGGGAGACGTCCGGGAGTCCCTATGGCTACACCTTC. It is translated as CASRETSGSPYGYTF.

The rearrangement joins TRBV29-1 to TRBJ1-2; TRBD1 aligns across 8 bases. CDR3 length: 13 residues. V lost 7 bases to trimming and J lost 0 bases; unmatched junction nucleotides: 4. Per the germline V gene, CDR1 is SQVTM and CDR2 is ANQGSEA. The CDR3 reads CSAKTGANYGYTF. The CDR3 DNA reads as TGCAGCGCTAAGACAGGGGCTAACTATGGCTACACCTTC.

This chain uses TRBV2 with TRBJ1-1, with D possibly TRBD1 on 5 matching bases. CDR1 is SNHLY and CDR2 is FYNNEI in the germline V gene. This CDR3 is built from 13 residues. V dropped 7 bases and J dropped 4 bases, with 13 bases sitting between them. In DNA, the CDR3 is TGTGCCAGCATGGTTGAGGGGAGCACTGAAGCTTTCTTT. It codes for CASMVEGSTEAFF.

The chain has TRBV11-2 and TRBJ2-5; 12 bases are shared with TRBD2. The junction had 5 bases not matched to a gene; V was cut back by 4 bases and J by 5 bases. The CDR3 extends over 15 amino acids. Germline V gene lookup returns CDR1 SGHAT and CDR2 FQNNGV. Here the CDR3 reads CASSSGLAGWETQYF. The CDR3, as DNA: TGTGCCAGCAGCTCCGGACTAGCGGGGTGGGAGACCCAGTACTTC.

In DNA form, the CDR3 reads TGTGCCAGCAGCCTACAGGGGAAGGAGCAGTACTTC. Residues: CASSLQGKEQYF. The chain couples TRBV7-2 to TRBJ2-7; 7 bases map to TRBD1. V lost 5 bases, J lost 7 bases, and 5 bases stayed unmatched. The CDR3 is 12 amino acids. Germline assignment: CDR1 SGHTA and CDR2 FQGNSA.

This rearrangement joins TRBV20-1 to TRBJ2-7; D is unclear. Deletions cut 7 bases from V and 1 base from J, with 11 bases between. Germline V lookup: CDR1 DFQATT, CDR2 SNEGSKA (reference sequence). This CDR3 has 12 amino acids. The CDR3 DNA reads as TGCAGTGGCCAACTGGGTTCCTACGAGCAGTACTTC. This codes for CSGQLGSYEQYF.